These 27 T cell receptor beta chains were all obtained from the same sample, sequenced in a study of T cells after yellow fever vaccination. TCRdb ran MiXCR on the 5' RACE reads and lists one entry per CDR3 protein. The sample holds approximately 120,000 distinct CDR3 sequences, 15% seen once. This sample comprised CD8+ T cells sorted from PBMCs, obtained 5 days after the yellow fever booster vaccination. The source of these receptors is a man between 18 and 35 years old who received the YFV17D yellow fever vaccine.

This clonotype was observed a handful of times. The J gene is TRBJ2-3, the V gene TRBV7-9; D may correspond to TRBD1 or TRBD2 (5 bases each). Germline V gene data show CDR1 as SEHNR and CDR2 as FQNEAQ (reference sequence). V lost 1 base and J lost 6, with 17 bases in between. CDR3 size: 16 residues. This chain's CDR3 is CASSLGPGPPGDTQYF. CDR3 DNA sequence: TGTGCCAGCAGCTTAGGGCCGGGACCCCCGGGGGATACGCAGTATTTT.

The chain has TRBV23-1 and TRBJ2-7; 7 bases match TRBD1. TRBV23-1 is placed among ORFs of uncertain function. The CDR3 sequence is 13 residues long. Trimming took 2 bases from V and 4 from J; bases not matched to a gene: 2. The CDR3 coding sequence is TGCGCCAGCAGTCAACAGGGGGTATACGAGCAGTACGTC. This codes for CASSQQGVYEQYV.

This clonotype showed up just a few times. The rearrangement joins TRBV4-1 to TRBJ2-7; 9 bases are a match to TRBD1. The CDR3 has 15 amino acids. Germline V gene data show CDR1 as MGHRA and CDR2 as YSYEKL. V lost 0 bases and J lost 6; bases outside the gene matches: 6. This chain's CDR3 is CASSQDPGQGREQYF. In nucleotides, the CDR3 is TGCGCCAGCAGCCAAGATCCGGGACAGGGACGCGAGCAGTACTTC.

The chain has TRBV4-1 and TRBJ1-4; 8 bases line up with TRBD1. The length of the CDR3 is 12 residues. V lost 11 bases, J lost 3 bases, and 2 bases stayed unmatched. Germline V gives CDR1 MGHRA, CDR2 YSYEKL. CDR3 residues: CAGQGSNEKLFF. The CDR3 DNA is TGCGCCGGACAGGGATCTAATGAAAAACTGTTTTTT.

This clonotype was counted between two and nine times. The gene calls are TRBV5-1 and TRBJ2-3, with a possible D match to TRBD2 (6 bases). The V end lost 9 bases, the J end lost 1 base, and 15 bases lay between the germline ends. The CDR3 length is 14 residues. Germline values: CDR1 SGHRS, CDR2 YFSETQ. CDR3 sequence reads: CANLRGGGTDTQYF. DNA of the CDR3: TGCGCCAACCTGCGGGGCGGGGGCACAGATACGCAGTATTTT.

This clonotype has just a few counts. The chain links TRBV4-1 to TRBJ2-7, with D perhaps TRBD1 (6 bases). CDR1 MGHRA and CDR2 YSYEKL come from the germline V gene. V lost 1 base to trimming and J lost 4 bases, with 11 bases between them. The CDR3 sequence is 14 residues long. CDR3: CASSQGDTLYEQYV. The CDR3, as DNA: TGCGCCAGCAGCCAAGGGGACACCCTTTACGAGCAGTACGTC.

The chain is built from TRBV6-7 and TRBJ2-7, with D unresolved. TRBV6-7 carries the ORF label, with uncertain function. The CDR3 is 10 residues long. V was trimmed by 8 bases and J by 7 bases, leaving 9 bases between them. The CDR3 DNA reads as TGTGCCAGCTCTTCGCGAGAGCAGTACGTC. It translates to CASSSREQYV.

The chain couples TRBV2 to TRBJ2-5, with TRBD1 matching over 7 bases. J gave up 2 bases and V 8 bases, and 2 bases lay outside the gene matches. The CDR3 spans 12 residues. From germline, CDR1 is SNHLY and CDR2 FYNNEI. The chain's CDR3 is CASWTGQETQYF. The DNA for the CDR3 is TGTGCCAGCTGGACAGGACAAGAGACCCAGTACTTC.

The V and J genes are TRBV3-1 and TRBJ2-3, with D tentatively TRBD2 (6 bases). Germline CDR1 reads LGHDT; CDR2 reads YNNKEL (reference sequence). The CDR3 has 15 amino acids. Trimming stripped 1 base from V and 6 bases from J, with 14 bases between. CDR3: CASSQVGSSGDTQYF. CDR3 sequence (DNA): TGTGCCAGCAGCCAAGTCGGGTCCAGCGGGGATACGCAGTATTTT.

The J gene is TRBJ1-1, the V gene TRBV19, with 7 bases lining up with TRBD1. V shed 2 bases, J shed 1 base, and the junction held 4 bases outside the gene matches. Germline-derived CDR1 and CDR2 are LNHDA and SQIVND (reference sequence). This CDR3 spans 15 amino acids. The CDR3 DNA sequence: TGTGCCAGTAGTATAACCGGGACAGCGAACACTGAAGCTTTCTTT. Its protein product is CASSITGTANTEAFF.

The rearrangement links TRBV20-1 to TRBJ2-7; no definite D call. The germline gives CDR1 DFQATT, CDR2 SNEGSKA (reference sequence). Deletions cut 3 bases from V and 2 bases from J, with 14 bases between. The CDR3 has 14 residues. The CDR3: CSASSSSPAYEQYV. The CDR3 region has the DNA TGCAGTGCTAGTTCCAGCTCACCGGCCTACGAGCAGTACGTC.

The J gene is TRBJ2-1, the V gene TRBV6-6, with D maybe TRBD1 (5 bases). CDR3 size: 14 residues. Germline assignment: CDR1 MNHNY and CDR2 SVGAGI (reference sequence). Trimming took off 2 bases at V and 9 bases at J, with 14 bases between the two ends. CDR3 bases: TGTGCCAGCAGTTACCCAGGGTTTAACGCTGAGCAGTTCTTC. Translated: CASSYPGFNAEQFF.

The chain links TRBV18 to TRBJ1-5; 8 positions agree with TRBD1. Germline CDR1 KGHSH, CDR2 LQKENI. This CDR3 region has 20 residues. J was trimmed by 0 bases and V by 1 base; bases with no gene match: 14. The CDR3 region is CASSPRAAGGPENSNQPQHF. Written as DNA, the CDR3 is TGTGCCAGCTCACCACGGGCAGCAGGGGGCCCGGAAAATAGCAATCAGCCCCAGCATTTT.

The chain is built from TRBV7-8 and TRBJ2-7, with 8 bases that match TRBD1. CDR3 length equals 14 residues. Germline CDR1 is SGHVS and CDR2 is FQNEAQ. V trimming: 4 bases; J trimming: 1 base; junction bases outside the gene matches: 3. CDR3 coding DNA: TGTGCCAGCAGCTACAGGGGGTTATCCTACGAGCAGTACTTC. Amino acids: CASSYRGLSYEQYF.

This sequence joins TRBV27 and TRBJ1-5, with unresolved D. Germline V lookup: CDR1 MNHEY, CDR2 SMNVEV (reference sequence). Between the trimmed V and J ends, which lost 4 bases and 8 bases, there was a span of 12 bases. The CDR3 is made up of 13 amino acids. The CDR3 region has the DNA TGTGCCAGCAGTTCGCACCCTCTTGAGCCCCAGCATTTT. Protein product: CASSSHPLEPQHF.

The gene calls are TRBV7-8 and TRBJ1-5; possibly TRBD1 for D (5 bases). V shed 5 bases and J shed 6 bases, with 14 bases lying between them. Germline CDR1 and CDR2: SGHVS and FQNEAQ. The CDR3 contains 14 residues. The CDR3 sequence: CASSLRGESQPQHF. In DNA form, the CDR3 reads TGTGCCAGCAGCCTGAGGGGAGAGAGTCAGCCCCAGCATTTT. Full variable domain (remainder filled in from reference TRBV7-8 and TRBJ1-5): GAGVSQSPRYKVAKRGQDVALRCDPISGHVSLFWYQQALGQGPEFLTYFQNEAQLDKSGLPSDRFFAERPEGSVSTLKIQRTQQEDSAVYLCASSLRGESQPQHFGDGTRLSIL.

The CDR3, as DNA: TGTGCCAGCAGCTTTTATCAGGACAGATCAAACCCGGCTCAAAGACAGTTCTTC. This codes for CASSFYQDRSNPAQRQFF. The chain is built from TRBV5-4 and TRBJ2-1; D might be TRBD1 (6 bases). Germline V gene sequence: CDR1 SGHNT, CDR2 YYREEE (reference sequence). V was cut by 2 bases and J by 13 bases, with 31 bases left in between. This CDR3 spans 18 amino acids.

This clonotype was detected a few times. The chain joins TRBV7-9 to TRBJ1-2; the D is unclear. The germline gives CDR1 SEHNR, CDR2 FQNEAQ (reference sequence). This CDR3 has 13 amino acids. The V gene lost 1 base and the J gene lost 5 bases, with 8 bases spanning the gap. CDR3 nucleotides: TGTGCCAGCAGCTTAGATTCAGATTATGGCTACACCTTC. Its protein product is CASSLDSDYGYTF.

The rearrangement joins TRBV4-3 to TRBJ1-2; no firm D call. From germline, CDR1 is LGHNA and CDR2 YSLEER. V gave up 6 bases and J gave up 7 bases, with 9 bases separating them. The CDR3 consists of 11 residues. The CDR3: CASSYGSGYTF. CDR3 in DNA: TGCGCCAGCAGTTACGGGTCTGGCTACACCTTC.

This clonotype was observed at least ten times. The chain is built from TRBV7-6 and TRBJ2-7; D is perhaps TRBD1 or TRBD2 (5 bases each). The CDR3 spans 13 residues. Germline lookup yields CDR1 SGHVS and CDR2 FNYEAQ. Trimming took off 5 bases at V and 3 bases at J, with 11 bases between the two ends. CDR3 sequence reads: CASSPRDGYEQYF. For the CDR3, the DNA is TGTGCCAGCAGCCCCCGGGACGGCTACGAGCAGTACTTC.

A few counts support this clonotype. V is TRBV4-3 and J is TRBJ1-6, with D unresolved. Trimming took off 0 bases at V and 7 bases at J, with 10 bases between the two ends. Germline loops: CDR1 LGHNA, CDR2 YSLEER. This CDR3 region has 15 residues. The CDR3 loop is CASSQDGLGNSPLHF. The CDR3 region has the DNA TGCGCCAGCAGCCAAGATGGCCTAGGAAATTCACCCCTCCACTTT.

The rearrangement uses TRBV12-5 and TRBJ2-7; D not resolved. The CDR3 has 10 residues. CDR1 LGHNT and CDR2 FRNRAP come from the germline V gene. Trimming removed 3 bases at V and 8 bases at J, with 5 bases between. CDR3 sequence (DNA): TGTGCTAGTGGTTTCCAGAAGCAGTACGTC. It translates to CASGFQKQYV.

This chain connects TRBV4-3 to TRBJ1-6; 7 bases agree with TRBD1. Germline assignment: CDR1 LGHNA and CDR2 YSLEER. This CDR3 has 15 amino acids. V trimming: 0 bases; J trimming: 6 bases; junction bases outside the gene matches: 2. The CDR3 region has the DNA TGCGCCAGCAGCCAAGAGGGACAGAGTAATTCACCCCTCCACTTT. The encoded protein is CASSQEGQSNSPLHF.

This clonotype has only a few counts. The V gene is TRBV5-1, the J gene TRBJ2-2, with D perhaps matching TRBD1 or TRBD2 (5 bases each). Germline-derived CDR1 and CDR2 are SGHRS and YFSETQ. This CDR3 contains 15 residues. With 7 bases removed from V and 3 bases from J, the gap between germline ends came to 16 bases. The CDR3 protein is CASRGGRDDTGELFF. CDR3 nucleotide sequence: TGCGCCAGCCGGGGCGGCAGGGATGACACCGGGGAGCTGTTTTTT.

Only a few counts were recorded for this clonotype. The chain is built from TRBV19 and TRBJ2-2, with 7 bases identical to TRBD2. This CDR3 has 15 residues. Germline assignment: CDR1 LNHDA and CDR2 SQIVND (reference sequence). Trimming took 1 base from V and 1 from J; bases not matched to a gene: 0. CDR3 protein: CASSIAGGNTGELFF. Here the CDR3 DNA reads TGTGCCAGTAGTATAGCGGGGGGGAACACCGGGGAGCTGTTTTTT.

The gene calls are TRBV30 and TRBJ1-2; D might be TRBD1 (6 bases). V dropped 5 bases and J dropped 4 bases, with 14 bases sitting between them. CDR3 length: 13 amino acids. Germline CDR1 reads GTSNPN; CDR2 reads SVGIG (reference sequence). The CDR3 DNA sequence: TGTGCCTGGGACCAAAGGACAGCCTATGGCTACACCTTC. Protein product: CAWDQRTAYGYTF.

The sample holds many counts of this clonotype. The V gene is TRBV24-1, the J gene TRBJ2-5, with 9 nucleotides matching TRBD1. The V gene's germline CDR1 is KGHDR and CDR2 SFDVKD. V dropped 9 bases and J dropped 5; count of bases not matched to a gene: 9. The CDR3 has 14 residues. CDR3 sequence: CATSSGTGHETQYF. For the CDR3, the DNA is TGTGCCACCTCGTCCGGGACAGGGCACGAGACCCAGTACTTC.